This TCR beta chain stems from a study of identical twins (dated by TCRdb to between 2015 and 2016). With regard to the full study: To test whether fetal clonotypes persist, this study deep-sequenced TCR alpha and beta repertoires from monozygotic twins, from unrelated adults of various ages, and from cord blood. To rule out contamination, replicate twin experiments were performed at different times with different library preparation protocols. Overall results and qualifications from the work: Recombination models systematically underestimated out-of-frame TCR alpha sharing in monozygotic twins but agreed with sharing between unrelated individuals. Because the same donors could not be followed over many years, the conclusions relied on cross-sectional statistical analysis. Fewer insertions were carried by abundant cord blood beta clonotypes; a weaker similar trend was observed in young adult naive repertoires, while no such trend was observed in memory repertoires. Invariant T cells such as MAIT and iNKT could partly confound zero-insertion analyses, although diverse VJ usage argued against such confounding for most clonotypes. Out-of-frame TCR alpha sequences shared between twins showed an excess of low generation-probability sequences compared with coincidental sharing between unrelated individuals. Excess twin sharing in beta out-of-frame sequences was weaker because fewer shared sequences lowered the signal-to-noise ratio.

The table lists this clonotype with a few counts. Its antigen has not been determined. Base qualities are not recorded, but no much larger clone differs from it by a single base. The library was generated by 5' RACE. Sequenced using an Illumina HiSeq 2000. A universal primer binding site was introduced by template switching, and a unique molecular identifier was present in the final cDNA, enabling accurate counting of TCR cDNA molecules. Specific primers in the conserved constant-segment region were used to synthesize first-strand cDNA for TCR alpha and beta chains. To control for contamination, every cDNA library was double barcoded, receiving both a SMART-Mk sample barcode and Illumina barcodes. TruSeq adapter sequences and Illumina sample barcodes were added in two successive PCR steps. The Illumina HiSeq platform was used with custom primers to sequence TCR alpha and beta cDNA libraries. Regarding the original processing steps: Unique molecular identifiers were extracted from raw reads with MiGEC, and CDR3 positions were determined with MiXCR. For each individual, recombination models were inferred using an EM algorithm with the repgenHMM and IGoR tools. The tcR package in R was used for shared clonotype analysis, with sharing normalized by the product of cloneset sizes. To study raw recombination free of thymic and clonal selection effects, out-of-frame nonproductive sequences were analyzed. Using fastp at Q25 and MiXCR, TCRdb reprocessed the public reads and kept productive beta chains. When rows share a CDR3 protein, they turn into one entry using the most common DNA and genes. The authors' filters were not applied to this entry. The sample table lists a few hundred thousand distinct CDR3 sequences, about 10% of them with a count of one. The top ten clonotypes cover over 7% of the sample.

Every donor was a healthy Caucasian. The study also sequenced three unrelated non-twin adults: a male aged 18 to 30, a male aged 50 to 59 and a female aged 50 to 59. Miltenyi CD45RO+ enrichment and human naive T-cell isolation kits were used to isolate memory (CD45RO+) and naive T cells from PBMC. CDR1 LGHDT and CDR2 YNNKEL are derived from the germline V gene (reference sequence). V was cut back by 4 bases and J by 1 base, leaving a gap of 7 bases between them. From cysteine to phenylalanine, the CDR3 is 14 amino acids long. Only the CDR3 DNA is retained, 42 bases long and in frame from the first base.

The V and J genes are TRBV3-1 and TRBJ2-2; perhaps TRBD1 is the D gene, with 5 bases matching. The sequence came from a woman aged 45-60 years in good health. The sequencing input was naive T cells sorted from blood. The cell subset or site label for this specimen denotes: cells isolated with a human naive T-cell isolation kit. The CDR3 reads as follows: CASSPQVNTGELFF. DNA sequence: TGTGCCAGCAGCCCACAGGTGAACACCGGGGAGCTGTTTTTT.